These 30 T cell receptor beta chains originate from one sample sequenced in a study of neurological immune-mediated disorders (dated by TCRdb to about 2019). Libraries were constructed by 5' RACE. Instrument used: Illumina HiSeq 2500. The public reads were reanalyzed by TCRdb: fastp trimming at Q25, MiXCR alignment, in-frame beta chains only. A single entry per CDR3 protein holds the most common genes and DNA from its merged rows. For this sample the table gives roughly 65,000 distinct CDR3 sequences, of which around 5% were detected only once. The ten largest account for roughly 5% of the sample. The specimen was PBMCs. The source of these receptors is a human donor with multiple sclerosis. The donor label of this sample is uncertain.

This clonotype was detected ten times or more. This rearrangement joins TRBV20-1 to TRBJ2-7; TRBD1 might be the D (6 bases). V gave up 4 bases and J gave up 6 bases, with 10 bases separating them. The CDR3 length is 11 residues. The germline gives CDR1 DFQATT, CDR2 SNEGSKA (reference sequence). CDR3: CSATRGSEQYF. The CDR3 nucleotides read TGCAGTGCTACCAGGGGTTCCGAGCAGTACTTC.

This clonotype was seen ten or more times. V is TRBV29-1 and J is TRBJ1-2, with D possibly TRBD1 on 5 matching bases. Germline V gene lookup returns CDR1 SQVTM and CDR2 ANQGSEA. CDR3 size: 11 residues. V gave up 7 bases and J gave up 2 bases, with 8 bases separating them. CDR3 amino acids: CSATENYGYTF. CDR3 nucleotides: TGCAGCGCGACAGAGAACTATGGCTACACCTTC.

This chain uses TRBV5-1 with TRBJ2-3, with 8 bases fitting TRBD1. CDR3 length: 16 residues. Germline V lookup: CDR1 SGHRS, CDR2 YFSETQ. The junction had 8 bases not matched to a gene; V was cut back by 2 bases and J by 3 bases. In DNA form, the CDR3 reads TGCGCCAGCAGCTTCCCCCAGGGGGCTTTTACAGATACGCAGTATTTT. Its protein product is CASSFPQGAFTDTQYF.

This clonotype has a count of ten or more. The rearrangement uses TRBV4-1 and TRBJ1-5, with D tentatively TRBD1 (5 bases). CDR1 and CDR2 (germline): MGHRA, YSYEKL. V lost 5 bases, J lost 7 bases, and 15 bases lay in between. The CDR3 is made up of 14 amino acids. CDR3 sequence (DNA): TGCGCCAGCAGCGTTAACCCCAGGGACCAGCCCCAGCATTTT. Its translation: CASSVNPRDQPQHF.

This clonotype came up a few times. V usage is TRBV12-3 or TRBV12-4 and J usage is TRBJ1-1; 9 nucleotides line up with TRBD1. CDR3 length: 14 amino acids. V dropped 6 bases and J dropped 4; count of bases not matched to a gene: 6. The CDR3 coding sequence is TGTGCCAGCAGGCTGACAGGGGGAAGCACTGAAGCTTTCTTT. It is translated as CASRLTGGSTEAFF.

This clonotype was found many times. V and J are TRBV29-1 and TRBJ2-2; D is unresolved. Per germline, CDR1 SQVTM and CDR2 ANQGSEA. The V end was cut by 3 bases, the J end by 4 bases, with 12 bases between. This CDR3 has 14 amino acids. CDR3 loop: CSVEGRSGTGELFF. DNA of the CDR3: TGCAGCGTTGAGGGCAGGTCGGGCACCGGGGAGCTGTTTTTT.

This clonotype was counted many times. The genes are TRBV5-1 and TRBJ1-4, with D unresolved. V dropped 3 bases and J dropped 1 base, with 10 bases sitting between them. Germline assignment: CDR1 SGHRS and CDR2 YFSETQ. The CDR3 runs to 15 residues. CDR3 in amino acids: CASSSNSVTNEKLFF. The CDR3 DNA reads as TGCGCCAGCAGCTCAAACAGTGTAACTAATGAAAAACTGTTTTTT. Full variable domain (missing parts from reference TRBV5-1 and TRBJ1-4): KAGVTQTPRYLIKTRGQQVTLSCSPISGHRSVSWYQQTPGQGLQFLFEYFSETQRNKGNFPGRFSGRQFSNSRSEMNVSTLELGDSALYLCASSSNSVTNEKLFFGSGTQLSVL.

This clonotype appeared many times. The genes are TRBV5-1 and TRBJ1-1; D is possibly TRBD1 (5 bases). Looked up from germline, CDR1 is SGHRS and CDR2 is YFSETQ. CDR3 length: 14 amino acids. Trimming stripped 7 bases from V and 5 bases from J, with 18 bases between. CDR3 amino acids: CASRLSGKGTEAFF. As DNA, the CDR3 is TGCGCCAGCCGCCTCTCGGGGAAGGGGACTGAAGCTTTCTTT.

This clonotype was recorded at least ten times. V gene TRBV7-8 combines with J gene TRBJ1-5, with D unclear. The CDR3 length is 16 residues. V was pared by 5 bases and J by 3 bases, with 17 bases between. Germline V gives CDR1 SGHVS, CDR2 FQNEAQ. The CDR3 reads CASSPWVGSSNQPQHF. The CDR3 coding sequence is TGTGCCAGCAGCCCCTGGGTGGGGAGCTCCAATCAGCCCCAGCATTTT.

This clonotype was found many times. CDR3 amino acids: CASSLDRVYEQYF. CDR3 DNA sequence: TGTGCCAGCAGCTTGGACAGGGTCTACGAGCAGTACTTC. The gene calls are TRBV5-8 and TRBJ2-7; the D gene is possibly TRBD1 (6 bases). In germline, CDR1 is SGHTS, CDR2 YDEGEE. This CDR3 comprises 13 residues. Deletions cut 0 bases from V and 3 bases from J, with 7 bases between.

This clonotype was recorded many times. The rearrangement links TRBV7-2 to TRBJ1-4; D is ambiguous. CDR1 and CDR2 from the germline V gene are SGHTA and FQGNSA. The CDR3 sequence is 14 residues long. Trimming left V 1 base short and J 8 bases short, with 11 bases between. In DNA, the CDR3 is TGTGCCAGCAGCTTAGGCCAAACTCGGGAAAAACTGTTTTTT. It specifies CASSLGQTREKLFF.

This clonotype was picked up many times. The V call is TRBV20-1, the J call TRBJ1-6; TRBD1 might be the D (5 bases). This CDR3 is 13 amino acids long. The germline V gene has CDR1 DFQATT and CDR2 SNEGSKA (reference sequence). The V gene lost 2 bases and the J gene lost 6 bases, with 8 bases spanning the gap. This CDR3 is CSARQGSNSPLHF. In DNA form, the CDR3 reads TGCAGTGCTAGACAGGGAAGTAATTCACCCCTCCACTTT.

This clonotype has a count of ten or more. CDR3 nucleotides: TGCGCCAGCAGCTTTAACAGCGTTAACACTGAAGCTTTCTTT. This translates into CASSFNSVNTEAFF. V gene TRBV5-1 combines with J gene TRBJ1-1; D not certain. This CDR3 spans 14 amino acids. The germline V and J ends were trimmed by 2 bases and 2 bases, with 10 bases remaining between them. Germline V CDR1 and CDR2: SGHRS, YFSETQ.

The sample holds many counts of this clonotype. The chain is built from TRBV20-1 and TRBJ1-3; D uncertain. The CDR3 totals 13 residues. The germline gives CDR1 DFQATT, CDR2 SNEGSKA (reference sequence). Trimming removed 5 bases from V and 2 bases from J, with 10 bases in between. In DNA, the CDR3 is TGCAGTGCTTTTAAGTACGCTGGAAACACCATATATTTT. The encoded protein is CSAFKYAGNTIYF.

This clonotype was detected ten times or more. J is TRBJ1-2 and V is TRBV4-1, with a weak D call TRBD1 (6 bases). This CDR3 is built from 15 residues. Trimming cost V 6 bases and J 7 bases, with 21 bases left between them. CDR1 is MGHRA, CDR2 YSYEKL, per germline. The CDR3 DNA is TGCGCCAGCAGACTTTCAAATGGGGGGCAGAGTGGCTACACCTTC. Translated, it gives CASRLSNGGQSGYTF.

The chain carries TRBV28 and TRBJ2-7, with D perhaps TRBD1 or TRBD2 (5 bases each). CDR1 is MDHEN, CDR2 SYDVKM, per germline. The V and J ends lost 7 bases and 9 bases respectively, with 13 bases between them. The CDR3 runs to 11 residues. The CDR3 nucleotides read TGTGCCAGCACCTCGACGGGGCGGCAGTACTTC. This encodes CASTSTGRQYF.

Many counts were recorded for this clonotype. The chain employs TRBV4-1 and TRBJ1-4, with 8 bases fitting TRBD1. V lost 3 bases and J lost 5; bases outside the gene matches: 2. Germline CDR1 MGHRA, CDR2 YSYEKL. The length of the CDR3 is 14 residues. Here the CDR3 DNA reads TGCGCCAGCAGCCACCGACAGGGGAATGAAAAACTGTTTTTT. Translation: CASSHRQGNEKLFF.

Ten or more counts support this clonotype. CDR3 sequence (DNA): TGTGTTTCCACGGGGGGGGGGCGGCCCCAGCATTTT. Amino acid sequence: CVSTGGGRPQHF. The genes are TRBV6-6 and TRBJ1-5; possibly TRBD1 for D (6 bases). Germline CDR1 reads MNHNY; CDR2 reads SVGAGI (reference sequence). The CDR3 extends over 12 amino acids.

The sample holds many counts of this clonotype. V is TRBV5-5 and J is TRBJ2-3; no definite D call. The germline gives CDR1 SGHKS, CDR2 YYEKEE (reference sequence). Trimming removed 0 bases at V and 5 bases at J, with 10 bases between. The CDR3 runs 14 residues. This CDR3 is CASSLEGREDTQYF. Written as DNA, the CDR3 is TGTGCCAGCAGCTTGGAAGGACGAGAAGATACGCAGTATTTT.

In its sample, this clonotype was seen many times. The rearrangement links TRBV5-1 to TRBJ2-2, with a tentative D call TRBD1 (5 bases). Germline CDR1 reads SGHRS; CDR2 reads YFSETQ. Trimming cost V 3 bases and J 3 bases, with 12 bases left between them. This CDR3 comprises 15 residues. The CDR3 coding sequence is TGCGCCAGCAGCTCGGCTAGGGGTGACACCGGGGAGCTGTTTTTT. Encoded protein: CASSSARGDTGELFF.

V and J are TRBV6-5 and TRBJ2-1; D possibly corresponds to TRBD2 (5 bases). Germline CDR1 reads MNHEY; CDR2 reads SVGAGI. The V end was cut by 8 bases, the J end by 0 bases, with 11 bases between. The CDR3 consists of 14 residues. The DNA for the CDR3 is TGTGCCAGCTCGACGGGGAGCTCCTACAATGAGCAGTTCTTC. Its translation is CASSTGSSYNEQFF.

This clonotype was counted at least ten times. The chain combines TRBV20-1 with TRBJ2-5; TRBD1 aligns across 9 bases. The CDR3 is 14 residues long. V shed 2 bases and J 4 bases; nucleotides not matched to a gene: 5. The germline V gene encodes CDR1 DFQATT and CDR2 SNEGSKA (reference sequence). The CDR3 DNA reads TGCAGTGCTAGATCCGGGACAGGGTTAGAGACCCAGTACTTC. Protein product: CSARSGTGLETQYF.

This clonotype was observed many times. This chain links TRBV3-1 with TRBJ2-5; D is unresolved. The germline V gene encodes CDR1 LGHDT and CDR2 YNNKEL (reference sequence). The CDR3 is made up of 12 amino acids. Trimming took off 3 bases at V and 3 bases at J, with 5 bases between the two ends. The CDR3 loop reads CASSQAEETQYF. CDR3 DNA sequence: TGTGCCAGCAGCCAGGCAGAAGAGACCCAGTACTTC.

This clonotype has a count of ten or more. The gene calls are TRBV4-1 and TRBJ1-1; the D gene is possibly TRBD1 (5 bases). Trimming pared 3 bases from V and 0 bases from J, leaving 14 bases between. The length of the CDR3 is 16 residues. Germline-derived CDR1 and CDR2 are MGHRA and YSYEKL. This CDR3 is CASSHNKGTLNTEAFF. DNA for the CDR3: TGCGCCAGCAGCCACAACAAAGGGACTTTGAACACTGAAGCTTTCTTT.

This clonotype was seen many times. CDR3 in amino acids: CSASSFPKYYEQYF. Written as DNA, the CDR3 is TGCAGTGCTAGCTCTTTCCCTAAATATTACGAGCAGTACTTC. The J gene is TRBJ2-7, the V gene TRBV20-1; D is uncertain. Trimming took off 3 bases at V and 4 bases at J, with 16 bases between the two ends. The CDR3 contains 14 residues. Germline V gene data show CDR1 as DFQATT and CDR2 as SNEGSKA (reference sequence).

The sample holds many counts of this clonotype. V and J are TRBV5-1 and TRBJ1-4; tentatively, D is TRBD1 (6 bases). CDR3 size: 16 residues. Germline V gives CDR1 SGHRS, CDR2 YFSETQ. V was clipped by 3 bases and J by 2 bases, with 14 bases between them. CDR3 coding DNA: TGCGCCAGCAGCTCCGGGTCGGGGGGCACTAATGAAAAACTGTTTTTT. Its translation is CASSSGSGGTNEKLFF.

In regard to this clonotype: A much larger clone sits a single nucleotide away, making a read error possible. This chain joins TRBV7-2 and TRBJ2-2; no firm D call. Germline lookup yields CDR1 SGHTA and CDR2 FQGNSA. The germline V and J ends were trimmed by 5 bases and 4 bases, with 17 bases remaining between them. This CDR3 contains 16 residues. The DNA for the CDR3 is TGTGCCAGCAGCCCCAGACTGCTTACCTTCACCGGGGAGCTGTTTTTT. Protein: CASSPRLLTFTGELFF. The complete variable domain, with remaining parts taken from reference TRBV7-2 and TRBJ2-2, reads GAGVSQSPSNKVTEKGKDVELRCDPISGHTALYWYRQSLGQGLEFLIYFQGNSAPDKSGLPSDRFSAERTGGSVSTLTIQRTQQEDSAVYLCASSPRLLTFTGELFFGEGSRLTVL.

Ten or more counts support this clonotype. The chain has TRBV20-1 and TRBJ1-5; D is uncertain. Germline assignment: CDR1 DFQATT and CDR2 SNEGSKA (reference sequence). The CDR3 runs 12 residues. The ends were cut back, 2 bases at V and 1 base at J, with 3 bases in the middle. The CDR3 reads CSARSSNQPQHF. CDR3 bases: TGCAGTGCTAGAAGCAGCAATCAGCCCCAGCATTTT.

This clonotype was found many times. The gene calls are TRBV20-1 and TRBJ2-4; the D gene could be TRBD1 or TRBD2 (5 bases each). Between the trimmed V and J ends, which lost 6 bases and 0 bases, there was a span of 9 bases. The germline gives CDR1 DFQATT, CDR2 SNEGSKA (reference sequence). The CDR3 consists of 13 residues. The CDR3 is CSAGDLAKNIQYF. CDR3 coding DNA: TGCAGTGCGGGGGATTTAGCCAAAAACATTCAGTACTTC.

The chain is built from TRBV3-1 and TRBJ1-5; 7 bases map to TRBD1. The CDR3 sequence is 15 residues long. J was trimmed by 3 bases and V by 4 bases; bases with no gene match: 6. Germline V lookup: CDR1 LGHDT, CDR2 YNNKEL (reference sequence). The CDR3 DNA follows: TGTGCCAGCAGCCCAAACGACAGGGACAATCAGCCCCAGCATTTT. This gives the protein CASSPNDRDNQPQHF.